Listed below are T cell receptor beta chains from one sample, sequenced in a study of blood T cell repertoires in COVID-19. The data were produced by immunoSEQ multiplex PCR, yet TCRdb's version contains in-frame clones alone and is incomplete. The table lists about 260,000 clones, about nine tenths of them singletons. The specimen was PBMCs or T cells enriched from blood (not recorded which). Source of these receptors: a man aged 50-60 years who had been exposed to COVID-19. CDR3s include the opening cysteine and the closing phenylalanine or tryptophan. Fields, in order: clone size, J gene, V gene, D gene, CDR3 protein, CDR3 DNA. A D gene is named only where the DNA matches it firmly. For some rows the clone size is stated as once, few or many, or as a class when expanded; others skip it.

>-|TRBJ1-6|TRBV5-1|-
CASSGGVGVNSPLHF
TGCGCCAGCAGCGGAGGGGTGGGGGTTAATTCACCCCTCCACTTT
>-|TRBJ1-6|TRBV27|TRBD1
CASRLTGAWNSPLHF
TGTGCCAGCAGACTGACAGGGGCCTGGAATTCACCCCTCCACTTT
>-|TRBJ1-2|TRBV28|-
CASSLGLGYGYTF
TGTGCCAGCAGTCTGGGACTGGGCTATGGCTACACCTTC
>-|TRBJ2-2|TRBV28|TRBD1
CASSRPGQGGTGELFF
TGTGCCAGCAGTAGACCGGGACAGGGTGGGACCGGGGAGCTGTTTTTT
>once|TRBJ2-1|TRBV11-3|-
CASSLDRGEQFF
TGTGCCAGCAGCTTAGACAGGGGTGAGCAGTTCTTC
>-|TRBJ1-6|TRBV7-8|TRBD1
CASSLTIPDRGYNSPLHF
TGTGCCAGCAGCTTAACTATTCCCGACAGGGGATATAATTCACCCCTCCACTTT
>few|TRBJ2-3|TRBV6-5|-
CASSYRFSTDTQYF
TGTGCCAGCAGTTACCGGTTTAGCACAGATACGCAGTATTTT
>-|TRBJ1-4|TRBV10-3|-
CAISAASGRSTNEKLFF
TGTGCCATCAGTGCTGCTTCAGGGCGTTCGACTAATGAAAAACTGTTTTTT
>-|TRBJ1-1|TRBV30|TRBD1
CAWNRGPKAFF
TGTGCCTGGAACAGGGGTCCGAAAGCTTTCTTT
>once|TRBJ2-7|TRBV15|-
CATSRVDRSSYEQYF
TGTGCCACCAGCAGAGTTGACAGAAGCTCCTACGAGCAGTACTTC
>-|TRBJ1-4|TRBV5-1|-
CASSEGQSAMRKLFF
TGCGCCAGCAGCGAAGGACAGAGCGCAATGAGGAAACTGTTTTTT
>-|TRBJ2-3|TRBV13|TRBD2
CASSLASGRALGTDTQYF
TGTGCCAGCAGCTTAGCTAGCGGGAGGGCCTTAGGCACAGATACGCAGTATTTT
>-|TRBJ2-5|TRBV7-6|TRBD1
CASSPGTVQETQYF
TGTGCCAGCAGCCCAGGGACAGTGCAAGAGACCCAGTACTTC
>-|TRBJ1-4|TRBV4-1|-
CASRVKQHRNEKLFF
TGCGCCAGCAGGGTCAAACAGCACCGAAATGAAAAACTGTTTTTT
>-|TRBJ2-7|TRBV6-5|-
CASSYGGSGSYEQYF
TGTGCCAGCAGTTACGGAGGTAGCGGCAGCTACGAGCAGTACTTC
>-|TRBJ2-3|TRBV2|TRBD2
CASRKGLAFTDTQYF
TGTGCCAGCAGGAAGGGACTAGCGTTTACAGATACGCAGTATTTT
>once|TRBJ2-2|TRBV28|TRBD2
CASSVGLAGGSSTGELFF
TGTGCCAGCAGTGTGGGACTAGCGGGAGGATCGAGCACCGGGGAGCTGTTTTTT
>-|TRBJ1-1|TRBV18|TRBD1
CASSPTGWDTEAFF
TGTGCCAGCTCACCGACAGGGTGGGACACTGAAGCTTTCTTT
>-|TRBJ1-2|TRBV6-1|TRBD1
CASSGPRPDRGYGYTF
TGTGCCAGCAGTGGGCCGAGGCCCGACAGGGGCTATGGCTACACCTTC
>-|TRBJ2-1|TRBV3-1/TRBV3-2|-
CASSQQGGYNEQFF
TGTGCCAGCAGCCAACAGGGAGGCTACAATGAGCAGTTCTTC
>once|TRBJ1-2|TRBV28|TRBD1
CASTKWDRGYGYTF
TGTGCCAGCACGAAATGGGACAGGGGCTATGGCTACACCTTC
>-|TRBJ1-5|TRBV7-8|TRBD1
CASRTGGINQPQHF
TGTGCCTCTAGGACAGGGGGCATCAATCAGCCCCAGCATTTT
>-|TRBJ2-5|TRBV24-1|TRBD2
CATSLTSGYQETQYF
TGTGCCACCAGCCTGACTAGCGGTTACCAAGAGACCCAGTACTTC
>-|TRBJ2-6|TRBV11-3|-
CASSSGSGRSGANVLTF
TGTGCCAGCAGCTCAGGGTCCGGGCGCTCTGGGGCCAACGTCCTGACTTTC
>-|TRBJ1-1|TRBV5-6|TRBD1
CASSSTGEPVTKNTEAFF
TGTGCCAGCAGCTCGACAGGGGAGCCAGTAACCAAAAACACTGAAGCTTTCTTT
>-|TRBJ2-5|TRBV5-1|TRBD1
CASSLIGTAGETQYF
TGCGCCAGCAGCTTAATCGGGACAGCTGGAGAGACCCAGTACTTC
>-|TRBJ1-1|TRBV9|-
CASSAGGVGNTEAFF
TGTGCCAGCAGCGCCGGGGGGGTAGGAAACACTGAAGCTTTCTTT
>-|TRBJ1-6|TRBV5-4|-
CASSPGQSSYNSPLHF
TGTGCCAGCAGCCCAGGACAGAGCTCCTATAATTCACCCCTCCACTTT
>-|TRBJ2-1|TRBV10-1|-
CASSGAVGAGQFF
TGCGCCAGCAGTGGGGCGGTAGGGGCCGGGCAGTTCTTC
>-|TRBJ1-6|TRBV30|TRBD1
CAWSVQAGRGRSPLHF
TGTGCCTGGAGTGTACAAGCCGGCAGGGGGCGATCACCCCTCCACTTT
>-|TRBJ1-2|TRBV3-1/TRBV3-2|TRBD1
CASSQAYGQGGSSYGYTF
TGTGCCAGCAGCCAAGCTTACGGACAGGGCGGTTCGAGCTATGGCTACACCTTC
>once|TRBJ1-1|TRBV6-4|-
CASSRQGFDTEAFF
TGTGCCAGCAGTAGGCAGGGTTTTGACACTGAAGCTTTCTTT
>-|TRBJ2-7|TRBV6-2/TRBV6-3|-
CASSYSAPSYEQYF
TGTGCCAGCAGTTACTCGGCACCGTCCTACGAGCAGTACTTC
>few|TRBJ1-2|TRBV28|-
CASGYETGLGGYTF
TGTGCCAGCGGGTACGAAACAGGGTTGGGAGGCTACACCTTC
>-|TRBJ2-1|TRBV5-1|TRBD2
CASSPRASGSSYNEQFF
TGCGCCAGCAGCCCGCGGGCTAGCGGGAGCTCCTACAATGAGCAGTTCTTC
>-|TRBJ2-1|TRBV24-1|-
CATSDKAAAPDNEQFF
TGTGCCACCAGTGATAAGGCAGCGGCCCCCGATAATGAGCAGTTCTTC
>-|TRBJ1-1|TRBV10-3|-
CATDIEVNEVHTEAFF
TGTGCCACCGATATCGAGGTGAATGAGGTACACACTGAAGCTTTCTTT
>once|TRBJ2-7|TRBV7-3|TRBD1
CASSVGTGGTYEQYF
TGTGCCAGCAGCGTTGGGACAGGGGGAACCTACGAGCAGTACTTC
>-|TRBJ1-6|TRBV19|-
CASSIGGRGLSPLHF
TGTGCCAGTAGTATTGGCGGCAGGGGCCTGTCACCCCTCCACTTT
>-|TRBJ1-5|TRBV25-1|TRBD1
CASSAQGRNQPQHF
TGTGCCAGCAGTGCACAGGGGCGCAATCAGCCCCAGCATTTT
>-|TRBJ2-5|TRBV14|TRBD2
CASSRGSKRGLQETQYF
TGTGCCAGCAGCCGGGGGAGTAAGCGGGGGCTCCAAGAGACCCAGTACTTC
>-|TRBJ1-4|TRBV5-1|TRBD1
CASSLPQGTTNEKLFF
TGCGCCAGCAGCTTGCCACAGGGGACAACTAATGAAAAACTGTTTTTT
>-|TRBJ2-4|TRBV5-1|TRBD2
CASSLGGLAGDGENIQYF
TGCGCCAGCAGCTTGGGGGGACTAGCGGGAGATGGGGAAAACATTCAGTACTTC
>-|TRBJ1-4|TRBV2|-
CASSEQGIGEKLFF
TGTGCCAGCAGTGAGCAGGGGATTGGGGAAAAACTGTTTTTT
>-|TRBJ2-2|TRBV24-1|-
CATSERLMNTGELFF
TGTGCCACCAGTGAGCGGCTGATGAACACCGGGGAGCTGTTTTTT